This section outlines one TCR beta chain sequence together with its context. Germline CDR1 and CDR2: SGHRS and YFSETQ. This CDR3 comprises 14 residues. Trimming took off 2 bases at V and 5 bases at J, with 13 bases between the two ends. The record originates from a study of OX40 agonist ivuxolimab in advanced cancers. Assay: immunoSEQ multiplex PCR; the TCRdb copy retains only in-frame clones and omits some. The sample holds around 19,000 clones, 70% to 80% seen once. J is TRBJ1-1 and V is TRBV5-1, with D possibly matching TRBD1 (5 bases). The specimen comprised CD4+ or CD8+ T cells sorted from blood, sampled in a trial of the OX40 agonist ivuxolimab. The clonotype comes from an adult with an advanced solid tumor such as melanoma, head and neck, liver or kidney cancer. This CDR3 is CASSFQGTGTEAFF. The CDR3 region has the DNA TGCGCCAGCAGCTTCCAAGGGACGGGGACTGAAGCTTTCTTT.